This TCR beta chain was sequenced in a study of blood T cell repertoires in COVID-19 (TCRdb year 2020). Concerning the study at large: Collaborator samples came from the United States, Italy and Spain and covered acute and convalescent phases of COVID-19. Nearly every sample came with metadata listing a de-identified subject ID, COVID-19 status, age in years and sex. The repertoires were released in a freely available public database meant as a resource for research on the immune response to SARS-CoV-2. Subjects who had been exposed to COVID-19, were actively infected with it, or had recovered from it provided the deeply sampled blood TCRbeta repertoires that made up the dataset. The prospective study material was composed of cDNA or gDNA derived from T cells, B-cell-depleted T cells, or PBMCs. The samples were drawn from the first 160 participants of the ongoing ImmuneRACE study and from over 950 subjects provided by 6 global collaborators. Where available, HLA class I and class II types were obtained from metadata supplied by the sample provider rather than from assay-based typing.

TCRbeta CDR3 regions were amplified from genomic DNA using the immunoSEQ Assay, a bias-controlled multiplex PCR. The original methods were these. The number of nucleated cells in each sample was estimated from the amplification of reference gene primers within the assay. To quantify the absolute abundance of each unique TCRbeta CDR3 rearrangement, sequence reads were collapsed and filtered. For each sample, productive Simpson clonality was calculated as the square root of Simpson's diversity index across productive rearrangements. In its TCRdb copy, this immuneACCESS table keeps in-frame sequences only and misses some clones. Where compared with another copy, unresolved V genes explain less than half of these, and the others have no known cause. That table is the source of V, J and clone size, and D and trimming were worked out from the DNA. This sample gives 180,000 or so clones in total; around 79% of them show up just once. The ten largest clones capture approximately 13% of the sample.

In the case of this clone: Its antigen remains undetermined. Base qualities are not at hand, and no much larger clone is one base apart.

The CDR3 starts with the cysteine, ends with the phenylalanine, and has 13 residues. The only DNA kept is the CDR3, 39 bases in frame from the first base. V was cut back by 5 bases and J by 1 base, leaving a gap of 10 bases between them. Via the germline V gene, CDR1 is SGDLS and CDR2 YYNGEE. Results the study describes overall, beyond this receptor: How much clinical and demographic metadata was included differed by source and by participant, and the metadata was provided uncurated.

A second Seattle source provided samples from volunteer blood donors who had recovered from COVID-19. Collaborating institutions collected whole blood in K2EDTA tubes following their own protocols. For TCRbeta analysis, collaborator samples were shipped as frozen whole blood, as isolated PBMCs, or as DNA extracted from either sample type. This chain is built from TRBV9 and TRBJ2-7; tentative D gene TRBD1, with 5 bases matching. The source material was peripheral blood. This clonotype was obtained from a man aged 50 to 59 who had recovered from COVID-19. The DNA sequence is given as TGTGCCAGCAGGGGGCAAGGGTCCTACGAGCAGTACTTC. It translates to CASRGQGSYEQYF.